This T cell receptor (beta chain) was sequenced during a study of cytomegalovirus exposure and HLA in healthy donors (TCRdb year 2017). Study-wide context: An earlier analysis of approximately 640 of the donors reported approximately 290 Gb of sequence data and more than 90 million unique TCR beta sequences from 150 million to 200 million T cells. Roughly 300 gigabases of sequencing data and 75 million to 85 million unique TCR sequences made up an early release that covered nearly 650 HLA-typed donors. The genetic ancestry cluster associated with self-reported Caucasian donors included around 76% of the roughly 380 genotyped donors. The study aimed to test whether signatures of past pathogen exposure could be identified by cataloging public T cell receptors. Using immunosequencing, the study profiled T cell repertoires from fewer than 700 subjects and related those repertoires to cytomegalovirus serostatus. In addition to the first cohort of about 650 subjects, a separate validation cohort of 130 or so different subjects was used. The study combined high-throughput TCR immunosequencing, statistical association of individual TCRs with disease status, and machine learning to predict cytomegalovirus infection status. In a later analysis, previously published TCR beta repertoires from 550 to 750 donors were re-analyzed and high-resolution HLA genotyping was added so that TCR occurrence patterns could be studied. Rather than using new phenotypic data, the later analysis identified candidate immune exposures from TCR beta sequences and from how often those sequences occurred across donors. To decide whether each TCR beta V gene segment behaved as functional or pseudogenic, an earlier analysis of several hundred of the donors relied on high-throughput TCR beta sequencing. Alongside the repertoire data, information on donor age, sex, ethnicity and CMV serostatus was compiled. A later genetic analysis used genome-wide SNP genotypes for 398 of the 666 donors, treating that subset as a discovery cohort. All discovery cohort repertoires had been generated on a single sequencing platform. Class I and class II HLA loci were covered by the typing at four-digit resolution. The number of donors typed differed by locus, with roughly 620-630 for A, B, C, DRB1 and DQB1, roughly 520 for DQA1, 600 to 610 for DPA1, and over 400 for DPB1. About five DR-DQ haplotypes were treated as single units for association and clustering because of strong linkage in the cohort. On average, about 200,000 unique TCR beta nucleotide sequences were sequenced per donor among some 430 genotyped donors of the cohort, with roughly 18% of those sequences being non-productive.

The paper as a whole reports these results and caveats: A cluster of highly shared sequence variants was judged likely to represent a technical artifact of the sequencing pipeline. Some IMGT-functional V segments, including TRBV6-2 and TRBV6-3, could not be distinguished by the 87-base-pair reads and were therefore excluded. Most TCR sequences were observed very rarely across donors, whereas some public TCRs were present in many individuals. When HLA alleles, especially DR and DQ, strongly co-occurred, attributing TCR associations to individual alleles was difficult. Immune exposure information for the cohort was limited to CMV serostatus. Several of the top co-occurrence clusters appeared to be linked to parvovirus B19, influenza, CMV and Epstein-Barr virus, according to a later analysis. The classifier was reported to diagnose cytomegalovirus status with high specificity and sensitivity in both the original and validation cohorts. In the study, about 150 TCR beta chains were listed as associated with cytomegalovirus. A further reported finding was that TCR beta sequences accurately predicted the HLA-A and HLA-B alleles for most subjects in the first cohort. This cohort had only TCR beta chains sequenced, and the lack of alpha or paired-chain data limited which features could be detected. In an earlier analysis of approximately 600 of the donors, most TCR beta V segments were observed in productive rearrangements about 87% or about 30% of the time, broadly matching IMGT annotations. At a false discovery rate of 0.05, a later analysis linked 16,951 TCR beta sequences to specific HLA alleles. In vitro tests confirmed that a few of the cytomegalovirus-associated TCR beta chains recognize cytomegalovirus antigens. A later analysis found that most CMV-associated TCR beta chains appeared HLA-restricted, with HLA associations seemingly driven largely by CMV exposure. In a later analysis, HLA-associated TCR beta chains showed more clonal expansion and lower generation probabilities than non-associated chains that were equally common. Presence/absence analyses assumed roughly uniform sequencing depth across donors, an assumption that may not hold. V-gene and J-gene trimming of TCR beta chains was associated with a missense DCLRE1C variant in a later genetic analysis, and the association was replicated in an independent cohort. Linkage disequilibrium might explain the correlated functional status among segregating V segments, but an unknown experimental factor could not be excluded. Compared with the 666-donor mean, donors in an Asian-associated ancestry cluster had fewer N-insertions in productive TCRs, according to a later genetic analysis. Fewer than 20 rarely observed V segments, including chromosome 9 orphons, were excluded from the earlier analysis of almost 600 of the donors because counts were too low. The authors suggested that the approach could potentially be generalized to other disease states and immunological phenotypes. In a later analysis, the rate of TCR association differed among HLA loci, with DRB1 alleles having the most associated TCRs and HLA-C alleles having the fewest. Because HLA typing was missing for some donors at each locus, association tests included only the typed subset.

The CDR3 spans 16 residues, from the cysteine through the phenylalanine. Only the CDR3 portion is preserved as DNA: 48 bases, with reading frame beginning at the first base. V and J are trimmed by 3 bases and 4 bases, and the gene matches miss 8 bases of the junction. Based on the germline V gene, the CDR1 and CDR2 sequences are LGHNA and YNFKEQ. This clone was observed a few times. Its antigen remains unidentified. Base quality data are lacking; no much larger clone is found one base away. The cohort comprised some 730 healthy bone marrow donors. At the time of sampling, all cohort members were nominally healthy, though unrecorded immune exposures were likely present. The donor tested CMV seropositive and was one of the 289 seropositive cohort members. A peripheral blood sample was collected from each donor, and TCR beta sequencing was performed on peripheral blood mononuclear cells. Genomic DNA was extracted from the blood cell samples with the Qiagen DNeasy Blood Extraction Kit.

The library was built by means of the immunoSEQ multiplex PCR assay. For the multiplex PCR, a mixture combining 60 forward primers for TCR Vbeta segments and 13 reverse primers for TCR Jbeta segments was used. Amplification of the CDR3 region of rearranged TCR beta genes was performed with a multiplex PCR assay on genomic DNA. The Illumina HiSeq System was used to sequence the amplified TCR beta libraries as 87-base-pair reads. In the paper's pipeline: In a later analysis, around 80 million unique TCR beta chains were counted across the 690 or so repertoires, and roughly 10 million of these chains were shared by at least two donors. Raw reads were error-corrected and collapsed into unique sequences by a nearest-neighbor algorithm in which closely related sequences were merged to remove PCR and sequencing errors. CDR3 sequences were aligned to IMGT reference sequences to assign V, D and J gene segments. For a sequence to be retained, a match of at least six nucleotides was required to both a V gene segment and a J gene segment. Rearrangements were classified as productive when the CDR3 lacked stop codons and remained in frame with V and J, and all other rearrangements were classified as non-productive. Following IMGT convention, CDR3 was defined as the stretch from the second conserved V-encoded cysteine up to the conserved J-encoded phenylalanine. In an earlier analysis of around 640 of the donors, sequences lacking an unambiguous match to a single V gene segment were excluded. An earlier analysis of some 610 of the donors called V segments functional above 56.7% productive rearrangements and segregating when the between-donor standard deviation exceeded 5%. A statistical classification framework was built for diagnosing cytomegalovirus status from the catalog of TCR beta chain sequences. A later analysis assigned V and J genes by comparing TCR nucleotide sequences with IMGT/GENE-DB human TR gene sequences. The TCRdist pipeline was used in a later analysis to assign CDR3 sequences and most-parsimonious VDJ recombination scenarios. In a later analysis, each TCR beta chain was defined by its CDR3 amino acid sequence together with its V-gene family, and reads lacking a unique V-gene family were excluded. In a later analysis, around 650 highly shared, low-generation-probability nucleotide sequences were removed to address suspected cross-contamination and a sequencing artifact. In a later analysis, a clonal expansion index was calculated for each public chain from normalized within-repertoire ranks of inferred template counts. A later analysis computed generation probabilities with a VDJ recombination model fitted to out-of-frame rearrangements, and checked the results against IGoR. A later analysis scored TCR-TCR, TCR-HLA and TCR-CMV co-occurrence with hypergeometric tests, applying a repertoire-size bias correction to TCR pairs. A later analysis estimated false discovery rates by permuting HLA or CMV assignments 20 times. In a later analysis, co-occurring TCRs were grouped using DBSCAN, and TCRdist sequence similarity was added for clustering within HLA-allele-positive subsets. Repertoires with fewer than 30,000 or more than 120,000 public chains were left out of co-occurrence clustering, as were about 5 repertoires with anomalous nucleotide sharing. The table was pulled from immuneACCESS by TCRdb, which kept in-frame rearrangements only. Such tables lose some clones; where checked, under half of the loss comes from unresolved V genes, and the rest has no known cause. V and J calls and clone size are given by that table; D and trimming were obtained from the DNA. This sample gives roughly 190,000 clones in total; over 9.5% of them show up just once. Roughly 7.7% of the sample goes to the ten largest clones.

Sequencing was done on a sample of PBMCs. Here the chain combines TRBV4-2 and TRBJ1-4, and 7 bases in between align with TRBD1. The TCR originated in a man over 45 in good health and CMV-seropositive. CDR3 reads: CASSQAPGQNNEKLFF. The DNA is as follows: TGTGCCAGCAGCCAGGCCCCGGGACAGAATAATGAAAAACTGTTTTTT.